This record looks at one TCR beta chain sequence and its context. Source study methods: Nucleated cell number was recorded as an estimate derived from reference gene primer amplification. Clones were sequenced by immunoSEQ multiplex PCR, and TCRdb holds only the in-frame ones, with some missing. The DNA was the basis for D and trimming; V, J and clone size are from that table. The sample contains about 54,000 clones, approximately 88% of which appear only once. The J segment lost 1 base and the V segment lost 5 bases, leaving 6 bases of the junction unmatched. The CDR3 contains 15 residues. From germline, CDR1 is MNHEY and CDR2 SVGEGT. These data originate in a study of blood T cell repertoires in COVID-19. The overall study: Whether acute or convalescent, the COVID-19 samples came from the United States, Italy and Spain. Nucleic acid was either cDNA or gDNA, and it came from T cells, B-cell-depleted T cells, or PBMCs.

The chain carries TRBV6-2 or TRBV6-3 and TRBJ1-1, with TRBD1 identical over 8 bases. This TCR was recovered from a human donor in a cohort sampled during active COVID-19. The sequencing input was peripheral blood. The CDR3 loop reads CASSGPDRGNTEAFF. The CDR3 nucleotides are TGTGCCAGCAGTGGACCAGACAGGGGGAACACTGAAGCTTTCTTT.